This TCR beta chain was found in a study of CD8 T cells in Susac syndrome. Random hexamers were used to reverse transcribe roughly 0.45 to 1 ug of RNA. With immunoSEQ multiplex PCR, TCR beta CDR3 was amplified across 54 Vbeta and 13 Jbeta. TCRdb used MiXCR to reprocess the immunoSEQ multiplex PCR reads, holding one entry per CDR3 protein. The sample records a few hundred thousand distinct CDR3 sequences, 92% being singletons. CD8+ and CD4+ blood T cells underwent TCR beta sequencing. From germline, CDR1 is LGHNA and CDR2 YSLEER. J was trimmed by 5 bases and V by 4 bases; bases with no gene match: 10. The CDR3 contains 16 residues.

V gene TRBV4-3 combines with J gene TRBJ1-1; TRBD1 aligns across 10 bases. The sequenced sample was CD8+ T cells from PBMCs. The TCR comes from a human donor with multiple sclerosis. This chain's CDR3 is CASSPEGWTGGTEAFF. The CDR3 DNA reads TGCGCCAGCAGCCCCGAGGGCTGGACAGGGGGGACTGAAGCTTTCTTT.